This T cell receptor (beta chain) stems from a study of cytomegalovirus exposure and HLA in healthy donors. Whole-study results and caveats: Most observed TCR sequences were rare, whereas some public TCRs were detected in many donors. A later analysis found first-cohort TCR clusters tended to co-occur in the 120 validation repertoires. The classifier reportedly diagnosed cytomegalovirus status with high specificity and sensitivity.

Profiled with immunoSEQ multiplex PCR; TCRdb holds only in-frame clones, not every one. The table has 150,000 to 200,000 clones, 85% seen once. A remark on this clone: Its antigen is unknown.

From the approximately 120-subject validation cohort, which was separate from the roughly 620-subject first cohort, the donors were drawn. Germline V gene data show CDR1 as GTSNPN and CDR2 as SVGIG (reference sequence). The CDR3 length is 13 residues. V was pared by 2 bases and J by 3 bases, with 8 bases between. The chain combines TRBV30 with TRBJ1-5; D gene unclear. The sequenced sample was PBMCs. This TCR was sampled from a man younger than 35 in good health and CMV-seropositive. CDR3 DNA: TGTGCCTGGAGTCCCCGCGACAATCAGCCCCAGCATTTT. Translation: CAWSPRDNQPQHF.